This TCR beta chain was observed in a study of shared clonotypes between healthy human individuals. Data came from immunoSEQ multiplex PCR; TCRdb stores just in-frame clones and leaves some out. The repertoire holds about 1.1 million clones, with 60% to 85% as singletons. Trimming took 2 bases from V and 0 from J, leaving 11 bases between them. Germline CDR1 is MNHEY and CDR2 is SMNVEV (reference sequence). CDR3 length equals 15 residues. The chain combines TRBV27 with TRBJ2-7; maybe TRBD1 (5 bases). This TCR was sampled from a young man in good health. Some clones in this sample may be carry-over from other donors' samples. The sample taken for sequencing was memory CD4+ T cells from PBMCs. As to subset: CD45RA-negative fraction. Here the CDR3 DNA reads TGTGCCAGCAGTTTACGAGGACACCTCTCCTACGAGCAGTACTTC. This gives the protein CASSLRGHLSYEQYF.